These 5 T cell receptor beta chains originate from one sample sequenced in a study of breast tumors, draining lymph nodes, adjacent tissues. Axillary draining lymph nodes of breast cancer patients supplied the node samples. TCRdb recomputed calls from the multiplex PCR reads with MiXCR, one row per CDR3 protein. This sample carries 70,000 to 95,000 distinct CDR3 sequences, approximately 20% of them seen once, and the ten largest clones take 2% to 3%. The sequenced sample consisted of axillary lymph node tissue. The source is a female donor with breast cancer. Some clones in this sample may be carry-over from other donors' samples.

This clonotype was counted many times. The chain couples TRBV2 to TRBJ1-2; D not resolved. This CDR3 contains 14 residues. Deletions cut 6 bases from V and 1 base from J, with 12 bases between. Per germline, CDR1 SNHLY and CDR2 FYNNEI. The CDR3 bases are TGTGCCAGCAGGAGGAGGGATTTTAACTATGGCTACACCTTC. It translates to CASRRRDFNYGYTF.

This clonotype was counted at least ten times. The rearrangement uses TRBV11-3 and TRBJ2-1, with D possibly TRBD1 on 5 matching bases. Per the germline V gene, CDR1 is SGHNT and CDR2 is YENEEA. Trimming removed 5 bases from V and 7 bases from J, with 12 bases in between. The length of the CDR3 is 13 residues. CDR3 coding DNA: TGTGCCAGCAGCCCAGGGATGTTTAATGAGCAGTTCTTC. Amino acid sequence: CASSPGMFNEQFF.

This clonotype was seen at least ten times. The chain joins TRBV7-2 to TRBJ1-2; D gene uncertain. This CDR3 has 12 residues. Germline CDR1 SGHTA, CDR2 FQGNSA. V gave up 4 bases and J gave up 1 base, with 4 bases separating them. The CDR3: CASSSINYGYTF. CDR3 sequence (DNA): TGTGCCAGCAGCTCCATTAACTATGGCTACACCTTC.

This clonotype appeared a few times. CDR3 nucleotide sequence: TGTGCCAGCACCGCCTTAGGGACAGGGGTTGGCTACACCTTC. Its protein product is CASTALGTGVGYTF. The J gene is TRBJ1-2, the V gene TRBV28, with 10 bases fitting TRBD1. V shed 7 bases, J shed 7 bases, and the junction held 9 bases outside the gene matches. This CDR3 spans 14 amino acids. Per the germline V gene, CDR1 is MDHEN and CDR2 is SYDVKM.

This clonotype was counted once. A much larger clone lies a single base off, so this may be a read error. The chain uses TRBV28 and TRBJ2-7; D uncertain. There are 12 residues in the CDR3. Looked up from germline, CDR1 is MDHEN and CDR2 is SYDVKM. The CDR3 DNA follows: TGTGCCGGCAGACCATCACGCTACGAGCAGTACTTC. It encodes CAGRPSRYEQYF.